Listed here is a single T cell receptor beta chain. This clonotype is considered medium-sized (0.01 to 0.1%). The antigen it recognizes is unknown. No clone much larger than this one lies a single base away; base qualities are absent. These data are taken from a study of Graves' ophthalmopathy and Graves' hyperthyroidism (dated by TCRdb to the late 2010s). Background on the whole study: Peripheral blood was collected at initial diagnosis, prior to any treatment. The independent validation cohort included under 20 hyperthyroidism patients plus 17 patients who later progressed from hyperthyroidism to ophthalmopathy. After sampling, hyperthyroidism patients received methimazole starting at 30 mg daily, and ophthalmopathy patients received high-dose intravenous methylprednisolone. In five to seven hyperthyroidism patients, the T-cell repertoire of thyroid tissue was compared with the T-cell repertoire of blood. In total, approximately 130 blood samples were TCR-sequenced: under 45 ophthalmopathy, some 75 hyperthyroidism and some 17 hyperthyroidism-to-ophthalmopathy patients. The study used signatures of the TCR beta repertoire to tell Graves' ophthalmopathy apart from Graves' hyperthyroidism and to predict which patients would progress to ophthalmopathy. To explore V-J signatures that separate ophthalmopathy from hyperthyroidism, a discovery set of approximately 100 patients was enrolled, consisting of 43 with ophthalmopathy and roughly 59 with stable hyperthyroidism. What the research found in general, with its limitations: Most of the expanded thyroid clonotypes with a frequency above 0.001 were also detected in blood, and it was suggested that the thyroid immune response may be reflected by blood repertoires. The 13-signature model separated ophthalmopathy from stable hyperthyroidism with approximately 85% sensitivity and approximately 81% specificity in cross-validation, and 80%/75% in the test set. In validation, the model predicted ophthalmopathy progression with more than 70% sensitivity and 72.22% specificity; roughly 12 predicted patients were CT-confirmed with GO in a median of 6.5 months. No statistical method was used to set the sample size in advance, and the investigators knew which group each participant was assigned to.

The CDR3 contains 14 residues, cysteine and phenylalanine counted. Left in the record is the CDR3 DNA by itself, 42 bases read in frame from the first base. The germline V gene (reference sequence) supplies CDR1 DFQATT and CDR2 SNEGSKA. At the junction V is shortened by 3 bases and J by 2 bases; bases outside the gene matches: 7. For repertoire sequencing, the TCR beta CDR3 regions were amplified from RNA transcripts. The first round was an RT-PCR using HTBI primers with the Qiagen OneStep RT-PCR kit, and this first round was followed by a second-round multiplex PCR, then size selection and purification. The libraries underwent paired-end sequencing with 100 bp reads on an Illumina HiSeq2000. The original pipeline was this. SOAPnuke was used for read processing, and reads with adapters, uncalled bases, a mean Phred below 15, or no exact constant-primer or identifier match were discarded. High-quality paired reads were merged with COPE v1.2.5. Each unique nucleotide sequence was treated as a clonotype, and MiTCR v1.1 was used to align the clonotypes to the IMGT TRB V, D and J references. Analysis was restricted to V-J combinations with a frequency above 0.0001, which covered roughly 99% of repertoires. For each V-J combination, a TCR clonal expansion and chaos score was defined as F50 clonal expansion divided by the chaos observed in the TCRdist matrix. Welch's t-statistics and random forest were used to narrow the features down to 10 to 15 V-J combinations, which were then fed into a naive Bayes classifier. The similarity between thyroid and blood repertoires was quantified using the Morisita-Horn index. The public reads were quality trimmed at Q25 with fastp and then assembled into clones with MiXCR by TCRdb, keeping productive beta chains. Rows merge per CDR3 protein into single entries with the most common DNA and genes. The V and J calls, along with clone size, are taken from TCRdb and not from the paper's own processing. This sample has 20,000 to 30,000 distinct CDR3 sequences in its table, and approximately 48% of those were observed once. About 7% of the sample is taken by the ten largest.

A patient counted as having stable hyperthyroidism if there was no progression to ophthalmopathy within 18 months of follow-up. Hyperthyroidism patients were newly diagnosed, were aged 18 to 65 years, and had a disease duration under 2 months. Anyone with other autoimmune diseases, uncontrolled infections, pregnancy or lactation was excluded from the study. Diagnosis was based on clinical symptoms, serum thyroxine, TRAb, thyroid ultrasound and orbital computed tomography. Ficoll-Paque density gradient centrifugation was used to isolate PBMCs from around 10 ml of fresh peripheral blood. Total RNA was extracted using Trizol reagent, and RNA quality was checked on an Agilent 2100 Bioanalyzer.

Recombination linked TRBV20-1 to TRBJ2-7, with 7 bases in between that match TRBD2. The clonotype comes from an adult woman with stable Graves' hyperthyroidism. Sequencing input: peripheral blood. This receptor has the CDR3 CSASTAGITYEQYF. The nucleotide sequence reads as follows: TGCAGTGCTAGTACAGCGGGAATTACCTACGAGCAGTACTTC.